This T cell receptor beta chain was observed in a study of blood T cell repertoires in COVID-19. In the study overall: The United States, Italy and Spain supplied acute and convalescent COVID-19 samples. Nucleic acid was either cDNA or gDNA, and it came from T cells, B-cell-depleted T cells, or PBMCs.

Methods used by the authors: For nucleated cells, counts were estimated from reference gene primer amplification. Assay: immunoSEQ multiplex PCR; the TCRdb copy retains only in-frame clones and omits some. V and J calls and clone size are copied from that table; D and trimming were computed from the DNA. The profile covers roughly 25,000 clones, with approximately 66% appearing a single time and less than 7.5% taken by the ten largest. About this clone: Distinct nucleotide sequences in the sample also encode this CDR3.

Sequenced input: peripheral blood. The sequence derives from a man aged 60 to 69 with active or convalescent COVID-19.

The CDR3 bases are TGTGCCAGCAATCACGGGGGGGCGGGTGGCACTGAAGCTTTCTTT. Its translation: CASNHGGAGGTEAFF. The chain employs TRBV6-5 and TRBJ1-1; D might be TRBD1 (6 bases). Germline-derived CDR1 and CDR2 are MNHEY and SVGAGI. CDR3 length equals 15 residues. The V gene lost 7 bases and the J gene lost 4 bases, with 19 bases spanning the gap.